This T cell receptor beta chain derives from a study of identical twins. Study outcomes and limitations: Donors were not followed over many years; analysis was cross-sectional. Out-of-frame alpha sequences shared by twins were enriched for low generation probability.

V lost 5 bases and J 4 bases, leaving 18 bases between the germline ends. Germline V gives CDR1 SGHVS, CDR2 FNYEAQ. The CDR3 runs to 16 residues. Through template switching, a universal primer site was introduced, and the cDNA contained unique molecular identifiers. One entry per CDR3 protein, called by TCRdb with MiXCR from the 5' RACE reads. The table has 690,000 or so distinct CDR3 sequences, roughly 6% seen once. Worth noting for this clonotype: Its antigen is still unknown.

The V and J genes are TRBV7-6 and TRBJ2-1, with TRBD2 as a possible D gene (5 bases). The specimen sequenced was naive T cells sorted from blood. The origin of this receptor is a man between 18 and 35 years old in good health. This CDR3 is CASSRVVGGQYNEQFF. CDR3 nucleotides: TGTGCCAGCAGCCGGGTTGTGGGCGGGCAATACAATGAGCAGTTCTTC.